These 18 T cell receptor beta chains originate from one sample sequenced in a study of breast tumors, draining lymph nodes, adjacent tissues. TCRdb redid the calling of the multiplex PCR reads with MiXCR, one entry per CDR3 protein. The sample records approximately 89,000 distinct CDR3 sequences, roughly 29% being singletons. Axillary draining lymph nodes of breast cancer patients supplied the node samples. Sequencing input: axillary lymph node tissue. The receptors were gathered from a female donor with breast cancer. Some clones in this sample may be carry-over from other donors' samples.

This clonotype was seen repeatedly, ten times or more. V and J are TRBV5-8 and TRBJ2-1, with TRBD2 matching over 9 bases. Germline V gene data show CDR1 as SGHTS and CDR2 as YDEGEE. The V and J ends lost 1 base and 2 bases, in that order; junction bases with no gene match: 7. The CDR3 covers 17 residues. CDR3 residues: CASSLFLRTSAYNEQFF. The CDR3 DNA follows: TGTGCCAGCAGCTTGTTTCTTAGGACTAGCGCCTACAATGAGCAGTTCTTC.

This clonotype was seen repeatedly, ten times or more. The chain combines TRBV7-8 with TRBJ2-1; no clear D gene. Germline loops: CDR1 SGHVS, CDR2 FQNEAQ. This CDR3 spans 16 amino acids. V lost 5 bases to trimming and J lost 0 bases, with 14 bases between them. The CDR3 coding sequence is TGTGCCAGCAGCCCCTTCGAGGTCCGCTCCTACAATGAGCAGTTCTTC. As protein: CASSPFEVRSYNEQFF.

About this clonotype: Because the CDR3's place on the DNA is in doubt, the DNA is left out and the CDR3 is given as listed by TCRdb. The CDR3 reads CASSARLSTEAFFGQYNEQFF. The V call is TRBV9, the J call TRBJ2-1; whether TRBD1, the table's D call, matches the DNA was not checked. The length of the CDR3 is 21 amino acids, counting both ends. Germline-derived CDR1 and CDR2 are SGDLS and YYNGEE.

The V gene is TRBV29-1, the J gene TRBJ2-7, with 9 positions matching TRBD1. Unmatched junction bases numbered 8, after V lost 8 bases and J lost 3 bases. The CDR3 sequence is 13 residues long. Germline lookup yields CDR1 SQVTM and CDR2 ANQGSEA. DNA for the CDR3: TGCAGCTTCATCCCGACAGGGGGCTACGAGCAGTACTTC. Translation gives CSFIPTGGYEQYF.

There are many counts of this clonotype. The chain is built from TRBV6-6 and TRBJ1-5; possible D gene TRBD1, 6 bases. The CDR3 totals 16 residues. Germline V CDR1 and CDR2: MNHNY, SVGAGI (reference sequence). The V gene lost 0 bases and the J gene lost 0 bases, with 9 bases spanning the gap. The CDR3 here is CASSYSAGDSNQPQHF. In DNA, the CDR3 is TGTGCCAGCAGTTACTCGGCAGGGGATAGCAATCAGCCCCAGCATTTT.

Turning to this clonotype: The conserved closing phenylalanine or tryptophan is absent in this CDR3, likely reflecting a read error. This rearrangement joins TRBV20-1 to TRBJ1-3; 7 nucleotides match TRBD1. Germline V CDR1 and CDR2: DFQATT, SNEGSKA (reference sequence). The CDR3 has 15 residues. Germline trimming cut 3 bases from V and 2 bases from J; bases unmatched to any gene: 7. CDR3 residues: CSARIGTVPGNTIYC. The CDR3 region has the DNA TGCAGTGCTAGGATAGGGACAGTCCCTGGAAACACCATATATTGT.

This clonotype was observed many times. The rearrangement links TRBV5-6 to TRBJ1-2; the D is unclear. The CDR3 is made up of 15 amino acids. Per germline, CDR1 SGHDT and CDR2 YYEEEE. The germline V and J ends were trimmed by 2 bases and 4 bases, with 15 bases remaining between them. The CDR3 nucleotides are TGTGCCAGCAGCTTCGGAAGAGCCCCTTTCTATGGCTACACCTTC. Its protein product is CASSFGRAPFYGYTF. Looking up the rest from reference TRBV5-6 and TRBJ1-2 gives the full variable domain: DAGVTQSPTHLIKTRGQQVTLRCSPKSGHDTVSWYQQALGQGPQFIFQYYEEEERQRGNFPDRFSGHQFPNYSSELNVNALLLGDSALYLCASSFGRAPFYGYTFGSGTRLTVV.

This clonotype was detected many times. The chain has TRBV29-1 and TRBJ2-1; TRBD2 matches at 7 bases. This CDR3 contains 13 residues. CDR1 SQVTM and CDR2 ANQGSEA come from the germline V gene. V gave up 3 bases and J gave up 7 bases; unmatched junction bases: 6. The CDR3 DNA reads as TGCAGCGTTGACCCCGGGACTATTAATGAGCAGTTCTTC. This sequence encodes CSVDPGTINEQFF.

This clonotype has ten or more counts. The CDR3 DNA is TGTGCCAGTAGTAAAGCCCCTCACAGGGTTGAGACCCAGTACTTC. This sequence encodes CASSKAPHRVETQYF. The chain employs TRBV19 and TRBJ2-5; D perhaps matches TRBD1 (6 bases). Trimming stripped 4 bases from V and 5 bases from J, with 17 bases between. Germline CDR1 and CDR2: LNHDA and SQIVND (reference sequence). The CDR3 consists of 15 residues.

This clonotype was observed a few times. This sequence joins TRBV29-1 and TRBJ2-7; a weak D match, TRBD2 (6 bases). This CDR3 is 16 amino acids long. Per germline, CDR1 SQVTM and CDR2 ANQGSEA. Trimming took off 4 bases at V and 0 bases at J, with 19 bases between the two ends. The CDR3 spells CSVGGERRSSSYEQYF. CDR3 DNA: TGCAGCGTTGGGGGGGAAAGAAGATCCAGCTCCTACGAGCAGTACTTC.

At least ten counts were recorded for this clonotype. V usage is TRBV19 and J usage is TRBJ2-3, with D possibly TRBD1 on 6 matching bases. With 5 bases removed from V and 4 bases from J, the gap between germline ends came to 10 bases. CDR3 length: 13 residues. In germline, CDR1 is LNHDA, CDR2 SQIVND (reference sequence). Here the CDR3 reads CASSPRGADTQYF. The CDR3 bases are TGTGCCAGTAGTCCCAGGGGTGCAGATACGCAGTATTTT.

This clonotype was seen at least ten times. The chain recombines TRBV5-5 with TRBJ2-5, with D hard to call. CDR1 is SGHKS and CDR2 is YYEKEE in the germline V gene (reference sequence). With 0 bases removed from V and 5 bases from J, the gap between germline ends came to 11 bases. There are 14 residues in the CDR3. CDR3 loop: CASSLALGWETQYF. CDR3 coding DNA: TGTGCCAGCAGCTTGGCTCTCGGGTGGGAGACCCAGTACTTC.

This clonotype was found many times. V is TRBV4-1 and J is TRBJ2-7; D is undetermined. CDR3 length: 15 residues. Germline V gene data show CDR1 as MGHRA and CDR2 as YSYEKL. Trimming took 6 bases from V and 2 from J, leaving 17 bases between them. CDR3 DNA sequence: TGCGCCAGCAGGTTAGGGAACCTGCGAGCCTACGAGCAGTACTTC. Its protein product is CASRLGNLRAYEQYF.

This clonotype was observed at least ten times. The chain uses TRBV29-1 and TRBJ1-1, with D possibly matching TRBD1 (6 bases). This CDR3 has 13 residues. Between the trimmed V and J ends, which lost 5 bases and 1 base, there was a span of 11 bases. Looked up from germline, CDR1 is SQVTM and CDR2 is ANQGSEA. The CDR3 nucleotides are TGCAGCGTTCCCGAGACAGGGAACACTGAAGCTTTCTTT. Its protein product is CSVPETGNTEAFF.

This clonotype has ten or more counts. This may be a read error: a much more frequent sequence differs by one nucleotide. This chain connects TRBV4-1 to TRBJ2-7; 7 bases are a match to TRBD1. V shed 3 bases, J shed 2 bases, and the junction held 7 bases outside the gene matches. The CDR3 is 15 amino acids. Germline V gives CDR1 MGHRA, CDR2 YSYEKL. CDR3 in amino acids: CASSHPDRDPYEQYF. CDR3 nucleotide sequence: TGCGCCAGCAGCCACCCAGACAGGGATCCCTACGAGCAGTACTTC.

At least ten counts were recorded for this clonotype. The chain carries TRBV12-3 or TRBV12-4 and TRBJ2-3; 8 bases are a match to TRBD1. The CDR3 contains 16 residues. V was pared by 4 bases and J by 2 bases, with 8 bases of the junction left unmatched. CDR3 DNA: TGTGCCAGCAGTTACAGGACAGGGAGAACCACAGATACGCAGTATTTT. Translated, it gives CASSYRTGRTTDTQYF.

The chain's CDR3 is CASSSPGRGGNQPQHF. CDR3 in DNA: TGTGCCAGCAGCTCTCCTGGGCGGGGAGGCAATCAGCCCCAGCATTTT. The rearrangement joins TRBV7-3 to TRBJ1-5; D not certain. Germline V lookup: CDR1 SGHTA, CDR2 FQGTGA. Trimming removed 4 bases from V and 2 bases from J, with 15 bases in between. This CDR3 has 16 amino acids. The full variable domain, its missing parts supplied by reference TRBV7-3 and TRBJ1-5, is GAGVSQTPSNKVTEKGKYVELRCDPISGHTALYWYRQSLGQGPEFLIYFQGTGAADDSGLPNDRFFAVRPEGSVSTLKIQRTERGDSAVYLCASSSPGRGGNQPQHFGDGTRLSIL.

Comments on this clonotype: The junction departs from the called germline gene at one end, perhaps through a read error. V gene TRBV9 combines with J gene TRBJ2-3, with 11 bases lining up with TRBD2. The CDR3 totals 17 residues. Germline CDR1 is SGDLS and CDR2 is YYNGEE. The CDR3 bases are TGTGCCAGCGGCTCTCGTAGTACTAGCGGGAGCACAGCTACGCAGTATTTT. Residues: CASGSRSTSGSTATQYF.